The present TCR beta chain was sequenced within a study of early T cells in non-severe SARS-CoV-2 infection. Across the study: With bulk RNA from unsorted whole blood as input, sequencing yielded unpaired chains.

Individual cDNA molecules received unique molecular identifiers. In TCRdb, the 5' RACE reads were re-called with MiXCR into one record per CDR3 protein. The data hold over 55,000 distinct CDR3 sequences, with roughly an eighth observed a single time. The sample holds many counts of this clonotype. The antigen is unknown. Study observations and caveats: VDJdb matching favored anti-spike CD8 responses, missing private and CD4 specificities.

CDR1 LGHNA and CDR2 YNFKEQ come from the germline V gene. The CDR3 length is 17 residues. V shed 1 base and J 1 base; nucleotides not matched to a gene: 5. The J gene is TRBJ2-1, the V gene TRBV4-2; TRBD2 agrees at 9 bases. This TCR was sampled from an adult who was a healthcare worker with PCR-confirmed SARS-CoV-2 infection or an uninfected control (not recorded which). Sequencing used whole blood, obtained at baseline. CDR3: CASSQVSSGGSYNEQFF. CDR3 bases: TGTGCCAGCAGCCAAGTGTCCAGCGGGGGGTCCTACAATGAGCAGTTCTTC.